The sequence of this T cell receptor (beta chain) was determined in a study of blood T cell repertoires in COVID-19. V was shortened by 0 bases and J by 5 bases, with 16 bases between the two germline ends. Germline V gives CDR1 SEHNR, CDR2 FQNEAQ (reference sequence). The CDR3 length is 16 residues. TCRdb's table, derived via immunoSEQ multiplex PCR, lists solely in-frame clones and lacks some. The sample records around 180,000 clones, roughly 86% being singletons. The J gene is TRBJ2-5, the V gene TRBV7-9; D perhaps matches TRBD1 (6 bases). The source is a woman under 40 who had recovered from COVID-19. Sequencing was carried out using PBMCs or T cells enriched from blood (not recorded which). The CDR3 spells CASSLAGTTTGETQYF. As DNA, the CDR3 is TGTGCCAGCAGCTTAGCCGGGACAACGACGGGTGAGACCCAGTACTTC.